Listed below are T cell receptor beta chains from one sample, sequenced in a study of blood T cell repertoires in COVID-19. The assay was immunoSEQ multiplex PCR, and TCRdb's table has in-frame clones only and misses some. Among 80,000 to 95,000 clones, about 82% were seen once, and the ten largest hold approximately 22%. The sample comprised peripheral blood. These TCRs come from a woman at least 80 years old in a cohort sampled during active or convalescent COVID-19. Both conserved end residues are part of each CDR3. The order of the fields is J gene, D gene, clone size, V gene, CDR3 protein, CDR3 DNA. The D gene is left open where the match is weak. The size of a clone is reported for some rows only, either as once, few or many, or as a class for expanded clones.

>TRBJ1-1|-|-|TRBV6-5
CASSYSQGGTEAFF
TGTGCCAGCAGTTACTCGCAAGGGGGCACTGAAGCTTTCTTT
>TRBJ2-1|TRBD2|-|TRBV6-1
CASSETRLAGTTEQFF
TGTGCCAGCAGTGAAACCCGACTAGCGGGGACGACTGAGCAGTTCTTC
>TRBJ1-2|TRBD1|once|TRBV5-1
CASSSSGQYYGYTF
TGCGCCAGCAGCTCTTCGGGACAGTACTATGGCTACACCTTC
>TRBJ2-1|TRBD2|-|TRBV11-2
CASSFSGSFSNEQFF
TGTGCCAGCAGTTTTAGCGGGAGTTTCTCCAATGAGCAGTTCTTC
>TRBJ1-4|TRBD1|-|TRBV13
CASSFGGGQTNEKLFF
TGTGCCAGCAGCTTCGGTGGGGGACAGACTAATGAAAAACTGTTTTTT
>TRBJ2-7|-|few|TRBV11-2
CASSSLRTAFYEQYF
TGTGCCAGCAGCTCCCTTAGGACAGCCTTCTACGAGCAGTACTTC
>TRBJ1-1|-|-|TRBV19
CASSVQGGNTEAFF
TGTGCCAGTAGTGTCCAGGGTGGGAACACTGAAGCTTTCTTT
>TRBJ2-1|-|-|TRBV12-3/TRBV12-4
CASSLLGEEQFF
TGTGCCAGCAGTTTACTAGGCGAGGAGCAGTTCTTC
>TRBJ1-3|TRBD1|-|TRBV5-1
CASSLGQGASGNTIYF
TGCGCCAGCAGCTTGGGACAGGGGGCCTCTGGAAACACCATATATTTT
>TRBJ2-1|TRBD2|-|TRBV11-3
CASSFSGSSYNEQFF
TGTGCCAGCAGCTTTAGCGGGAGCTCCTACAATGAGCAGTTCTTC
>TRBJ1-4|-|few|TRBV19
CASSSLRRRGANEKLFF
TGTGCCAGTAGTTCTCTTCGGAGGAGGGGTGCTAATGAAAAACTGTTTTTT
>TRBJ2-3|-|-|TRBV11-3
CASSFSGSGTQYF
TGTGCCAGCAGCTTTTCGGGGTCAGGTACGCAGTATTTT
>TRBJ2-7|TRBD2|-|TRBV28
CASRLAGEFYEQYF
TGTGCCAGCAGGCTAGCGGGAGAGTTTTACGAGCAGTACTTC
>TRBJ2-5|-|-|TRBV19
CASSIFGGGFEETQYF
TGTGCCAGTAGTATCTTCGGTGGGGGGTTCGAAGAGACCCAGTACTTC
>TRBJ2-3|TRBD2|once|TRBV7-3
CASSLRTSGKDTQYF
TGTGCCAGCAGCTTAAGAACTAGCGGTAAAGATACGCAGTATTTT
>TRBJ1-5|-|-|TRBV21-1
CASSPGQGKDCNQPQHF
TGTGCCAGCAGCCCGGGACAGGGTAAGGATTGCAATCAGCCCCAGCATTTT
>TRBJ1-2|TRBD1|once|TRBV5-4
CASGQGIWANYGYTF
TGTGCCAGCGGACAGGGAATTTGGGCTAACTATGGCTACACCTTC
>TRBJ2-7|TRBD2|once|TRBV6-5
CASRKLAGGLEQYF
TGTGCCAGCAGAAAACTAGCGGGGGGGCTCGAGCAGTACTTC
>TRBJ2-3|-|-|TRBV12-5
CASGPNRGLDTQYF
TGTGCTAGTGGTCCCAACCGCGGGTTAGATACGCAGTATTTT
>TRBJ2-1|-|-|TRBV2
CASSLIGAASYNEQFF
TGTGCCAGCAGCCTAATAGGAGCGGCTTCCTACAATGAGCAGTTCTTC
>TRBJ1-5|TRBD1|-|TRBV30
CAWSQGANQPQHF
TGTGCCTGGAGTCAGGGGGCCAATCAGCCCCAGCATTTT
>TRBJ1-3|TRBD1|-|TRBV5-1
CASSSTGAKGNTIYF
TGCGCCAGCAGCTCCACAGGGGCCAAAGGAAACACCATATATTTT
>TRBJ1-1|TRBD1|once|TRBV5-1
CASSLGGWTGGGDTEAFF
TGCGCCAGCAGCTTGGGAGGATGGACAGGGGGCGGGGACACTGAAGCTTTCTTT
>TRBJ2-6|TRBD1|-|TRBV7-3
CASSLNRGTGGRSGANVLTF
TGTGCCAGCAGCTTAAATCGCGGGACAGGGGGCCGCTCTGGGGCCAACGTCCTGACTTTC
>TRBJ1-2|-|-|TRBV5-1
CASSPGSQANYGYTF
TGCGCCAGCAGCCCCGGGTCCCAAGCTAACTATGGCTACACCTTC
>TRBJ2-3|TRBD2|once|TRBV6-4
CASSDTSGSSDTQYF
TGTGCCAGCAGTGATACTAGCGGGAGTTCAGATACGCAGTATTTT
>TRBJ1-1|-|-|TRBV18
CASSPPGTATTEAFF
TGTGCCAGCTCACCACCAGGGACTGCGACCACTGAAGCTTTCTTT
>TRBJ2-1|-|few|TRBV24-1
CATSDPSGPSSYNEQFF
TGTGCCACCAGTGATCCTTCGGGTCCCAGCTCCTACAATGAGCAGTTCTTC
>TRBJ2-1|TRBD2|-|TRBV30
CAWSVLPSGRATMGQFF
TGTGCCTGGAGTGTACTTCCTAGCGGGAGGGCCACGATGGGCCAGTTCTTC
>TRBJ1-2|TRBD1|-|TRBV5-6
CASRYDTGQGIYGYTF
TGTGCCAGCAGGTACGATACGGGACAGGGGATCTATGGCTACACCTTC
>TRBJ2-5|-|-|TRBV2
CASSGQNQETQYF
TGTGCCAGCAGCGGACAGAACCAAGAGACCCAGTACTTC
>TRBJ1-2|TRBD1|-|TRBV2
CASSGQGNYGYTF
TGTGCCAGCAGTGGACAGGGGAACTATGGCTACACCTTC
>TRBJ1-1|-|few|TRBV3-1/TRBV3-2
CASSRQVWTEAFF
TGTGCCAGCAGCCGACAGGTCTGGACTGAAGCTTTCTTT
>TRBJ1-4|-|-|TRBV28
CASSYGQLNEKLFF
TGTGCCAGCAGTTATGGACAGCTTAATGAAAAACTGTTTTTT
>TRBJ2-1|-|few|TRBV19
CASSSQGSGEQFF
TGTGCCAGTAGTTCGCAGGGGTCGGGTGAGCAGTTCTTC
>TRBJ1-4|TRBD1|-|TRBV24-1
CATSPGGAANEKLFF
TGTGCCACCAGCCCAGGGGGCGCAGCTAATGAAAAACTGTTTTTT
>TRBJ2-7|-|-|TRBV28
CASSPGQLSYEQYF
TGTGCCAGCAGCCCCGGACAGCTTTCCTACGAGCAGTACTTC
>TRBJ1-3|-|-|TRBV6-6
CASSYEGSSGNTIYF
TGTGCCAGCAGTTACGAGGGCAGCTCTGGAAACACCATATATTTT
>TRBJ2-5|-|once|TRBV11-2
CASERIGGETQYF
TGTGCCAGCGAGCGGATTGGGGGGGAGACCCAGTACTTC
>TRBJ2-3|TRBD2|-|TRBV7-3
CASSLIPGGPRDTQYF
TGTGCCAGCAGCTTAATTCCGGGAGGGCCTAGAGATACGCAGTATTTT
>TRBJ2-1|TRBD2|-|TRBV19
CASSTRTSGSNEQFF
TGTGCCAGTAGTACGCGGACTAGCGGAAGCAATGAGCAGTTCTTC
>TRBJ1-2|TRBD1|-|TRBV6-2/TRBV6-3
CASSYRQGAYGYTF
TGTGCCAGCAGTTACCGACAGGGGGCCTATGGCTACACCTTC
>TRBJ1-4|-|once|TRBV28
CASSQQAYNEKLFF
TGTGCCAGCAGCCAACAGGCATATAATGAAAAACTGTTTTTT
>TRBJ2-1|-|-|TRBV20-1
CSASALLEQFF
TGCAGTGCTAGTGCGCTACTTGAGCAGTTCTTC
>TRBJ1-5|-|-|TRBV19
CASSIGGSFDQPQHF
TGTGCCAGTAGTATAGGAGGCAGTTTTGATCAGCCCCAGCATTTT
>TRBJ1-1|-|-|TRBV7-8
CASSLERGWGTEAFF
TGTGCCAGCAGCTTAGAACGAGGGTGGGGCACTGAAGCTTTCTTT
>TRBJ1-1|TRBD1|once|TRBV11-3
CASSSRTGMNTEAFF
TGTGCCAGCAGCTCCCGGACAGGGATGAACACTGAAGCTTTCTTT
>TRBJ2-1|TRBD1|-|TRBV5-1
CASSRGQGALNEQFF
TGCGCCAGCAGCCGGGGACAGGGGGCGCTCAATGAGCAGTTCTTC
>TRBJ2-1|-|-|TRBV7-3
CASRSPGQRNEQFF
TGTGCCAGCAGATCGCCGGGACAACGCAATGAGCAGTTCTTC
>TRBJ2-5|TRBD1|once|TRBV19
CASTSGTGGAETQYF
TGTGCCAGTACCTCCGGGACAGGGGGCGCAGAGACCCAGTACTTC
>TRBJ2-1|-|-|TRBV6-5
CASNSPSSYNEQFF
TGTGCCAGCAACTCCCCTAGCTCCTACAATGAGCAGTTCTTC
>TRBJ2-2|-|-|TRBV5-6
CASSLGTARNTGELFF
TGTGCCAGCAGCTTGGGGACAGCTAGAAACACCGGGGAGCTGTTTTTT
>TRBJ1-2|-|-|TRBV3-1/TRBV3-2
CASNWGQGGYGYTF
TGTGCCAGCAACTGGGGACAAGGAGGCTATGGCTACACCTTC
>TRBJ2-5|-|-|TRBV4-1
CASSQLGRDIGETQYF
TGCGCCAGCAGCCAATTGGGTCGGGACATCGGAGAGACCCAGTACTTC
>TRBJ2-3|TRBD2|-|TRBV11-3
CASSLAGRTSGRAFTQYF
TGTGCCAGCAGCTTAGCAGGGAGGACTAGCGGGAGGGCCTTTACGCAGTATTTT
>TRBJ2-2|TRBD1|-|TRBV19
CASKRTGQFSGELFF
TGTGCCAGCAAGAGGACAGGGCAATTTTCCGGGGAGCTGTTTTTT
>TRBJ2-2|TRBD2|-|TRBV6-5
CASSYSAGGNTGELFF
TGTGCCAGCAGTTACTCGGCGGGAGGGAACACCGGGGAGCTGTTTTTT
>TRBJ1-5|TRBD1|-|TRBV6-6
CASSMDRDSNQPQHF
TGTGCCAGCAGTATGGACAGGGATAGCAATCAGCCCCAGCATTTT
>TRBJ1-6|TRBD1|few|TRBV3-1/TRBV3-2
CASSLDGQGANSPLHF
TGTGCCAGCAGCCTCGACGGACAGGGGGCGAACTCACCCCTCCACTTT
>TRBJ2-5|-|once|TRBV7-2
CASSLGPSLAETQYF
TGTGCCAGCAGCTTGGGGCCCTCTTTGGCGGAGACCCAGTACTTC